Below are 32 T cell receptor beta chains sequenced from a single sample in a study of blood T cell repertoires in COVID-19. Profiling relied on immunoSEQ multiplex PCR, and the TCRdb table lists in-frame clones only, not all of them. The sample contains around 180,000 clones, 80% to 90% of which appear only once. The sequencing input was peripheral blood. The receptors come from a man aged 55 to 70 with acute or convalescent COVID-19.

V is TRBV5-1 and J is TRBJ1-1, with D unresolved. This CDR3 is built from 15 residues. V was cut by 0 bases and J by 0 bases, with 9 bases left in between. Germline V gene sequence: CDR1 SGHRS, CDR2 YFSETQ. CDR3 protein: CASSLENSMNTEAFF. CDR3 coding DNA: TGCGCCAGCAGCTTGGAGAATTCTATGAACACTGAAGCTTTCTTT.

The rearrangement links TRBV4-1 to TRBJ1-6; D is undetermined. In germline, CDR1 is MGHRA, CDR2 YSYEKL. The V end was cut by 0 bases, the J end by 2 bases, with 17 bases between. The CDR3 is made up of 19 amino acids. CDR3 coding DNA: TGCGCCAGCAGCCAAGATGTATACGACAACCTCCCCTATAATTCACCCCTCCACTTT. It specifies CASSQDVYDNLPYNSPLHF.

This sequence joins TRBV21-1 and TRBJ2-3; no check of the table's D call, TRBD1, against the DNA was made. TRBV21-1 is given as a pseudogene. The CDR3 length is 13 residues. The CDR3 sequence: CARGTGKTDTQYF. For the CDR3, the DNA is TGTGCCAGAGGGACAGGGAAGACAGATACGCAGTATTTT.

The chain has TRBV28 and TRBJ2-7, with unresolved D. The CDR3 contains 12 residues. The germline V gene encodes CDR1 MDHEN and CDR2 SYDVKM. V was clipped by 6 bases and J by 6 bases, with 12 bases between them. CDR3 nucleotide sequence: TGTGCCAGCAGCCCCAGGCCCGGCGAGCAGTACTTC. This translates into CASSPRPGEQYF.

The chain employs TRBV29-1 and TRBJ1-1; maybe TRBD1 (5 bases). Germline V gene data show CDR1 as SQVTM and CDR2 as ANQGSEA. V lost 0 bases and J 12 bases, leaving 17 bases between the germline ends. CDR3 size: 13 residues. CDR3 nucleotide sequence: TGCAGCGTTGAAGATCCGGCCCGTTGGGGCCCTTTCTTT. It codes for CSVEDPARWGPFF.

For the CDR3, the DNA is TGTGCCAGTAGTATTCTAGGGACAGGAAAGGGGGAAGCTTTCTTT. This gives the protein CASSILGTGKGEAFF. The chain has TRBV19 and TRBJ1-1; 8 bases agree with TRBD1. Germline lookup yields CDR1 LNHDA and CDR2 SQIVND (reference sequence). Germline trimming cut 3 bases from V and 8 bases from J; bases unmatched to any gene: 11. This CDR3 is built from 15 residues.

The chain links TRBV5-1 to TRBJ2-5; a possible D gene is TRBD2 (5 bases). The CDR3 covers 13 residues. V was clipped by 8 bases and J by 2 bases, with 13 bases between them. Germline CDR1 reads SGHRS; CDR2 reads YFSETQ. This chain's CDR3 is CASYLGSQETQYF. The DNA for the CDR3 is TGCGCCAGTTACTTGGGGAGTCAAGAGACCCAGTACTTC.

The genes are TRBV7-2 and TRBJ2-1; 15 nucleotides agree with TRBD2. V shed 2 bases, J shed 3 bases, and the junction held 5 bases outside the gene matches. Germline V gene data show CDR1 as SGHTA and CDR2 as FQGNSA. The CDR3 extends over 18 amino acids. The CDR3 region is CASSLPRTSGRGYNEQFF. The CDR3 coding sequence is TGTGCCAGCAGCTTACCTCGGACTAGCGGGAGGGGCTACAATGAGCAGTTCTTC.

The chain has TRBV28 and TRBJ2-1; 11 nucleotides agree with TRBD2. This CDR3 spans 16 amino acids. Germline values: CDR1 MDHEN, CDR2 SYDVKM. V shed 8 bases, J shed 0 bases, and the junction held 6 bases outside the gene matches. The CDR3, as DNA: TGTGCCAGCTCACTAGCGGGAGTTAGCTCCTACAATGAGCAGTTCTTC. Translation: CASSLAGVSSYNEQFF.

The gene calls are TRBV6-5 and TRBJ2-1, with TRBD1 matching 8 bases. The CDR3 extends over 16 amino acids. Germline values: CDR1 MNHEY, CDR2 SVGAGI. J gave up 5 bases and V 0 bases, and 6 bases lay outside the gene matches. CDR3: CASSYSVDREDNEQFF. CDR3 bases: TGTGCCAGCAGTTACTCGGTGGACAGGGAAGACAATGAGCAGTTCTTC.

This clone was recorded only once. The chain recombines TRBV6-6 with TRBJ1-2; 10 bases fit TRBD1. In germline, CDR1 is MNHNY, CDR2 SVGAGI (reference sequence). The length of the CDR3 is 15 residues. The trim removed 5 bases at V and 8 bases at J, leaving 11 bases unmatched. The CDR3 DNA reads as TGTGCCAGCAGTACTGGGACAGGGGCTGGAGGCGGCTACACCTTC. This encodes CASSTGTGAGGGYTF.

The chain joins TRBV12-3 or TRBV12-4 to TRBJ2-7; a weak D match, TRBD2 (6 bases). This CDR3 is 13 amino acids long. With 7 bases removed from V and 3 bases from J, the gap between germline ends came to 13 bases. The CDR3, as DNA: TGTGCCAGCACTCGGGACTCCGGCTACGAGCAGTACTTC. As protein: CASTRDSGYEQYF.

The chain uses TRBV29-1 and TRBJ1-1; tentatively, D is TRBD1 (6 bases). Germline V gene lookup returns CDR1 SQVTM and CDR2 ANQGSEA. Trimming pared 5 bases from V and 8 bases from J, leaving 12 bases between. CDR3 length equals 11 residues. This CDR3 reads CSVQGHLEAFF. The DNA of the CDR3 is TGCAGCGTTCAGGGACACCTCGAAGCTTTCTTT.

A few counts support this clone. V is TRBV11-2 and J is TRBJ2-5, with TRBD2 matching 12 bases. The trim removed 2 bases at V and 3 bases at J, leaving 4 bases unmatched. The CDR3 consists of 16 residues. Germline CDR1 reads SGHAT; CDR2 reads FQNNGV. CDR3 protein: CASSLSLAGGKETQYF. CDR3 nucleotides: TGTGCCAGCAGCTTATCCCTAGCGGGGGGGAAAGAGACCCAGTACTTC.

The genes are TRBV7-2 and TRBJ2-3, with 11 bases that match TRBD2. Germline CDR1 and CDR2: SGHTA and FQGNSA. This CDR3 has 16 residues. J lost 1 base, V lost 5 bases, and 5 bases had no gene match. The CDR3 DNA sequence: TGTGCCAGCAGCACCAAGACTAGCGGGGGCACAGATACGCAGTATTTT. It encodes CASSTKTSGGTDTQYF.

The chain recombines TRBV27 with TRBJ2-1, with TRBD2 as a possible D gene (5 bases). Germline V gene lookup returns CDR1 MNHEY and CDR2 SMNVEV (reference sequence). CDR3 length equals 14 residues. The CDR3 here is CAARANGAYNEQFF. CDR3 in DNA: TGTGCTGCACGTGCGAACGGGGCCTACAATGAGCAGTTCTTC.

This clone was found once. The chain uses TRBV5-1 and TRBJ2-1; D is possibly TRBD1 (5 bases). Germline-derived CDR1 and CDR2 are SGHRS and YFSETQ. The CDR3 is made up of 15 amino acids. V lost 4 bases to trimming and J lost 9 bases, with 20 bases between them. In nucleotides, the CDR3 is TGCGCCAGCAGCCCCCAGGGTAAAACTACAATTGAGCAGTTCTTC. As protein: CASSPQGKTTIEQFF.

The chain carries TRBV5-8 and TRBJ1-2; D is unclear. This CDR3 spans 14 amino acids. Trimming stripped 4 bases from V and 4 bases from J, with 14 bases between. CDR1 and CDR2 from the germline V gene are SGHTS and YDEGEE. Here the CDR3 DNA reads TGTGCCAGCAGCCCGGGTGGCCGAAGCTATGGCTACACCTTC. This encodes CASSPGGRSYGYTF.

This chain joins TRBV7-8 and TRBJ1-5, with D perhaps TRBD1 (6 bases). The V gene lost 5 bases and the J gene lost 5 bases, with 10 bases spanning the gap. From germline, CDR1 is SGHVS and CDR2 FQNEAQ. This CDR3 has 13 residues. CDR3 sequence (DNA): TGTGCCAGCAGCCCGGACAGAGATCAGCCCCAGCATTTT. This translates into CASSPDRDQPQHF.

This chain links TRBV5-8 with TRBJ2-3, with a weak D call TRBD2 (6 bases). Trimming shortened V by 1 base and J by 5 bases, and 8 bases separated the two germline ends. The CDR3 loop spans 13 amino acids. Germline V CDR1 and CDR2: SGHTS, YDEGEE. The DNA of the CDR3 is TGTGCCAGCAGCTTGTCCGGGGGAGATACGCAGTATTTT. It codes for CASSLSGGDTQYF.

The chain couples TRBV5-4 to TRBJ2-2, with 7 bases fitting TRBD1. The CDR3 length is 14 residues. Germline assignment: CDR1 SGHNT and CDR2 YYREEE (reference sequence). The junction had 5 bases not matched to a gene; V was cut back by 4 bases and J by 5 bases. CDR3: CASSLRQGTGELFF. The CDR3 bases are TGTGCCAGCAGCCTACGACAGGGAACCGGGGAGCTGTTTTTT.

V gene TRBV2 combines with J gene TRBJ2-3; 10 bases fit TRBD1. With V trimmed by 4 bases and J by 3 bases, 1 base remained unmatched. The CDR3 has 14 amino acids. The germline gives CDR1 SNHLY, CDR2 FYNNEI. The CDR3 DNA reads TGTGCCAGCAGTGGGGGACAGGGGACAGATACGCAGTATTTT. Translation gives CASSGGQGTDTQYF.

This chain links TRBV19 with TRBJ2-7; tentative D call: TRBD2 (6 bases). CDR1 is LNHDA and CDR2 is SQIVND in the germline V gene (reference sequence). This CDR3 is built from 14 residues. Trimming left V 6 bases short and J 2 bases short, with 14 bases between. The CDR3 bases are TGTGCCAGTAGCCTCGGGACTCCGCCCTACGAGCAGTACTTC. This translates into CASSLGTPPYEQYF.

The chain uses TRBV5-1 and TRBJ2-5; D is perhaps TRBD2 (6 bases). V lost 3 bases and J 5 bases, leaving 17 bases between the germline ends. The CDR3 spans 15 residues. CDR1 and CDR2 from the germline V gene are SGHRS and YFSETQ. The CDR3 is CASSWAAGRVETQYF. The CDR3 DNA is TGCGCCAGCAGCTGGGCGGCGGGACGGGTGGAGACCCAGTACTTC.

The chain is built from TRBV9 and TRBJ2-5; D unresolved. The CDR3 loop spans 13 amino acids. The V and J ends lost 4 bases and 0 bases respectively, with 7 bases between them. CDR1 SGDLS and CDR2 YYNGEE come from the germline V gene. This CDR3 reads CASSSQYQETQYF. In DNA, the CDR3 is TGTGCCAGCAGCTCCCAGTACCAAGAGACCCAGTACTTC.

The chain joins TRBV6-1 to TRBJ2-7, with D hard to call. Germline V gene sequence: CDR1 MNHNS, CDR2 SASEGT. The CDR3 runs 16 residues. V lost 3 bases and J lost 2, with 17 bases in between. CDR3 loop: CASSEWARESTYEQYF. The CDR3 bases are TGTGCCAGCAGTGAGTGGGCCAGAGAATCGACCTACGAGCAGTACTTC.

The rearrangement uses TRBV27 and TRBJ2-1, with unresolved D. The CDR3 contains 15 residues. CDR1 MNHEY and CDR2 SMNVEV come from the germline V gene (reference sequence). V lost 2 bases, J lost 3 bases, and 11 bases lay in between. CDR3 sequence (DNA): TGTGCCAGCAGTTTAGCACTAACGGTCTACAATGAGCAGTTCTTC. Protein product: CASSLALTVYNEQFF.

The chain employs TRBV19 and TRBJ2-7, with 7 bases aligning to TRBD2. The CDR3 consists of 16 residues. The J segment lost 1 base and the V segment lost 3 bases, leaving 9 bases of the junction unmatched. Germline V gene lookup returns CDR1 LNHDA and CDR2 SQIVND (reference sequence). The CDR3 here is CASSMAPGGGSYEQYF. The CDR3 DNA reads as TGTGCCAGTAGTATGGCCCCCGGCGGGGGTTCCTACGAGCAGTACTTC.

This clone showed up just a few times. V usage is TRBV28 and J usage is TRBJ1-2; TRBD1 agrees at 8 bases. Germline CDR1 MDHEN, CDR2 SYDVKM. CDR3 length: 16 amino acids. V gave up 3 bases and J gave up 3 bases; unmatched junction bases: 9. The CDR3 loop is CASSFGTGQVYYGYTF. CDR3 sequence (DNA): TGTGCCAGCAGTTTTGGCACGGGACAGGTGTACTATGGCTACACCTTC.

The V call is TRBV5-6, the J call TRBJ2-1; D might be TRBD1 (5 bases). Trimming shortened V by 3 bases and J by 5 bases, and 18 bases separated the two germline ends. Germline V gene lookup returns CDR1 SGHDT and CDR2 YYEEEE. The CDR3 runs 16 residues. The CDR3 protein is CASSSDWGVAHNEQFF. The DNA of the CDR3 is TGTGCCAGCAGCTCCGACTGGGGCGTTGCCCACAATGAGCAGTTCTTC.

The rearrangement joins TRBV11-3 to TRBJ2-2; maybe TRBD1 (6 bases). The CDR3 sequence is 16 residues long. CDR1 SGHNT and CDR2 YENEEA come from the germline V gene. Between the trimmed V and J ends, which lost 5 bases and 3 bases, there was a span of 16 bases. CDR3 loop: CASSPHGGKDTGELFF. In DNA form, the CDR3 reads TGTGCCAGCAGCCCCCATGGGGGCAAGGACACCGGGGAGCTGTTTTTT.

This clone was observed once. The chain links TRBV28 to TRBJ1-2; D is ambiguous. Trimming cost V 1 base and J 4 bases, with 10 bases left between them. The CDR3 covers 14 residues. Germline V gene lookup returns CDR1 MDHEN and CDR2 SYDVKM. CDR3 loop: CASSLLFGSYGYTF. The CDR3 coding sequence is TGTGCCAGCAGTTTATTGTTTGGGAGCTATGGCTACACCTTC.